The T cell receptor beta chain described here comes from a study of Ad26.COV2.S vaccination and SARS-CoV-2 variants. Study-level findings and limits: People who got the vaccine or the placebo had similar non-spike TCR breadth. After vaccination, reports described spike-specific CD8+ and CD4+ T cell responses as showing substantial breadth.

The repertoire was sequenced with immunoSEQ multiplex PCR; TCRdb's copy has only in-frame clones and lacks some. The sample lists approximately 340,000 clones; about 91% were seen once. The CDR3 totals 11 residues. Trimming removed 0 bases at V and 6 bases at J, with 4 bases between. The V gene's germline CDR1 is SGHRS and CDR2 YFSETQ. With regard to this clone: The antigen remains unidentified. Other DNA sequences in the sample encode the same CDR3.

This clonotype originated in a human donor who had recovered from COVID-19. The gene calls are TRBV5-1 and TRBJ2-7, with D uncertain. The sample here was peripheral blood, taken after recovery from COVID-19. The DNA for the CDR3 is TGCGCCAGCAGCTTGGGAGGCGAGCAGTACTTC. It encodes CASSLGGEQYF.